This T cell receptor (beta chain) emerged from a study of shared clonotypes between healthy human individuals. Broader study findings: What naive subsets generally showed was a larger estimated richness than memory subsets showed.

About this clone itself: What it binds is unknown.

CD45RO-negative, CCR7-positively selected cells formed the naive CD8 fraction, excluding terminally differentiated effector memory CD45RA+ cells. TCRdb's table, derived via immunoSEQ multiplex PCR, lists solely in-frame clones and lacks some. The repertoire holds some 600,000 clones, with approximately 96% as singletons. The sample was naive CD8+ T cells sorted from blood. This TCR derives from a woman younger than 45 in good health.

CDR3 coding DNA: TGTGCCAGCAGTTTAAATGGTGGGGAAGCAACTAATGAAAAACTGTTTTTT. Translating gives CASSLNGGEATNEKLFF. The chain links TRBV27 to TRBJ1-4; D call uncertain. The CDR3 length is 17 residues. The V end was cut by 2 bases, the J end by 0 bases, with 13 bases between. Germline-derived CDR1 and CDR2 are MNHEY and SMNVEV (reference sequence).